This is a list of T cell receptor beta chains from one sample in a study of T cell changes during pregnancy in multiple sclerosis. Here immunoSEQ multiplex PCR was the method, and the copy in TCRdb shows in-frame clones only, minus some. The repertoire includes about 59,000 clones, 70% to 90% of them detected once, and 0.7% to 0.9% sits in the top ten. This specimen consisted of peripheral blood, obtained in the first trimester of pregnancy. All receptors derive from a female donor in good health, enrolled as a control in a pregnancy study. CDR3s include the opening cysteine and the closing phenylalanine or tryptophan. Each record gives: J gene, V gene, clone size, D gene, CDR3 DNA, CDR3 protein. The D gene is left open where the match is weak. The listing skips clone size in some rows; elsewhere it reads once, few, many or a size class.

>TRBJ1-5|TRBV19|NA|TRBD1
TGTGCCAGTAGTAGTCCGCCGGGACAGGGGATTAGCAATCAGCCCCAGCATTTT
CASSSPPGQGISNQPQHF
>TRBJ1-1|TRBV30|NA|NA
TGTGCCTGGGACCTTGGACCGTACAGGGAAGCTTTCTTT
CAWDLGPYREAFF
>TRBJ1-6|TRBV21-1|NA|NA
TGTGCCAGCAGCAAGGAGGGACAGGGGAGGAAAACCCTCCACTTT
CASSKEGQGRKTLHF
>TRBJ1-6|TRBV10-3|NA|NA
TGTGCCATCAGTACGACAATCAAGGGAGGGGCTGGGGGAATTAATTCACCCCTCCACTTT
CAISTTIKGGAGGINSPLHF
>TRBJ1-4|TRBV4-1|NA|NA
TGCGCCAGCAGCCGCACGGGACACAATGAAAAACTGTTTTTT
CASSRTGHNEKLFF
>TRBJ2-7|TRBV9|NA|NA
TGTGCCAGCAGCGTAGGGACAGCCTACGAGCAGTACTTC
CASSVGTAYEQYF
>TRBJ1-5|TRBV18|NA|NA
TGTGCCAGCTCACCTACTCGCAGCGATAGCAATCAGCCCCAGCATTTT
CASSPTRSDSNQPQHF
>TRBJ1-1|TRBV6-5|NA|NA
TGTGCCAGCAGTTACTCGATCGGTGAAGCTTTCTTT
CASSYSIGEAFF
>TRBJ1-5|TRBV7-8|NA|NA
TGTGCCAGCAGCCCGACACAGGGTCGACAGCCCCAGCATTTT
CASSPTQGRQPQHF
>TRBJ1-1|TRBV7-3|NA|TRBD1
TGTGCCAGCAGCCCTGGGACAGGTGAAGCTTTCTTT
CASSPGTGEAFF
>TRBJ1-5|TRBV4-1|NA|NA
TGCGCCAGCAGCCAAGGGAGGGCTCAGCCCCAGCATTTT
CASSQGRAQPQHF
>TRBJ2-1|TRBV25-1|NA|TRBD1
TGTGCCAGCAGTTCCCCTGGGCAGGGGGACTACAATGAGCAGTTCTTC
CASSSPGQGDYNEQFF
>TRBJ1-1|TRBV5-4|once|NA
TGTGCCAGCAGCTCCTCCGGGACAATGGGGGCTGAAGCTTTCTTT
CASSSSGTMGAEAFF
>TRBJ1-2|TRBV19|NA|TRBD1
TGTGCCAGTAGCGCCGACAGGGTGATAGATGGCTACACCTTC
CASSADRVIDGYTF
>TRBJ1-2|TRBV15|few|NA
TGTGCCACCAGCAGAGATCGTCAGTCCGGCTACACCTTC
CATSRDRQSGYTF
>TRBJ1-3|TRBV21-1|NA|NA
TGTGCCAGCAGCAACGGACAGGGAAGCTCTGGAAACACCATATATTTT
CASSNGQGSSGNTIYF
>TRBJ1-1|TRBV19|NA|NA
TGTGCCAGTAGTTACAACAGTCGGGGGGCGAACACTGAAGCTTTCTTT
CASSYNSRGANTEAFF
>TRBJ1-2|TRBV4-3|NA|TRBD1
TGCGCCAGCAGCCAAGCGGCAGGGGGACTGTACCCCTATGGCTACACCTTC
CASSQAAGGLYPYGYTF
>TRBJ2-1|TRBV10-3|NA|TRBD1
TGTGCCATCAGTGGCCCGGACAGGAGCTCCTACAATGAGCAGTTCTTC
CAISGPDRSSYNEQFF
>TRBJ1-6|TRBV10-3|NA|NA
TGTGCCATCAGGGACAGAAATTCACCCCTCCACTTT
CAIRDRNSPLHF
>TRBJ1-6|TRBV6-6|NA|NA
TGTGCCAGCAGCCATGGACAGCGTAAATCACCCCTCCACTTT
CASSHGQRKSPLHF
>TRBJ1-2|TRBV19|NA|NA
TGTGCCAGTAGTGAACCGGGACTCCTGCTCTCGGGCTATGGCTACACCTTC
CASSEPGLLLSGYGYTF
>TRBJ2-1|TRBV19|NA|NA
TGTGCCAGTAGTACACTTCGGGATGAGCAGTTCTTC
CASSTLRDEQFF
>TRBJ1-2|TRBV5-6|NA|TRBD1
TGTGCCAGCATCCGGGACAGGGGGCGAGGCTATGGCTACACCTTC
CASIRDRGRGYGYTF
>TRBJ1-2|TRBV18|NA|TRBD1
TGTGCCAGCTCCCCCGGGACAGGATCTGGTTATGGCTACACCTTC
CASSPGTGSGYGYTF
>TRBJ2-1|TRBV7-7|NA|TRBD1
TGTGCTAGCAGCTCGACAGGGGCGAGCTCCTACAATGAGCAGTTCTTC
CASSSTGASSYNEQFF
>TRBJ1-2|TRBV4-3|once|TRBD1
TGCGCCAGCAGCCAAGCCTCCGGGGACAGAGGGAACTATGGCTACACCTTC
CASSQASGDRGNYGYTF